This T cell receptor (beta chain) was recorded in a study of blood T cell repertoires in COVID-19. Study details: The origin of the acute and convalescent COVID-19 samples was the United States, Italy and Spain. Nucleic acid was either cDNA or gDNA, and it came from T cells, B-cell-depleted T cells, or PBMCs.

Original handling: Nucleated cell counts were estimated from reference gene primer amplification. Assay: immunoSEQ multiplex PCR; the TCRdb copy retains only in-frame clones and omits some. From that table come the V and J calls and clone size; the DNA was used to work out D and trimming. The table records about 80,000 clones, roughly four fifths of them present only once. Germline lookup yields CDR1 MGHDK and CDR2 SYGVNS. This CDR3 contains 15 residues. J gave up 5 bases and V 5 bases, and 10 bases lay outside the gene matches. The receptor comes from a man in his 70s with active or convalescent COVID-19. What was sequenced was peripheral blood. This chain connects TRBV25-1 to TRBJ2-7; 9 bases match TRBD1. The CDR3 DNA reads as TGTGCCAGCAGTCACCAGACAGGGGGGTGGAACGAGCAGTACTTC. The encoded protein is CASSHQTGGWNEQYF.